The 20 T cell receptor beta chains below were found in one sample sequenced in a study of regulatory T cells in long-lasting Graves disease. Stated time point: newly diagnosed GD, antithyroid drugs for less than 3 months. RNA extracted from PBMCs served as the sequencing template. CDR3 regions were amplified by Arm-PCR using iRepertoire HTBI primers to build TCR beta libraries. TCRdb fed the multiplex PCR reads into MiXCR, producing one record per CDR3 protein. The table has a few hundred thousand distinct CDR3 sequences, around 18% seen once. This same sample was also taken into another study, of T cells in Graves' hyperthyroidism and ophthalmopathy.

The sample consisted of peripheral blood mononuclear cells (PBMCs), taken at new diagnosis, from a patient treated with antithyroid drugs. The receptors originated from a woman aged 25 to 39 with Graves disease.

This clonotype was seen at least ten times. This sequence joins TRBV7-8 and TRBJ2-3; no clear D. Trimming shortened V by 1 base and J by 0 bases, and 11 bases separated the two germline ends. Per the germline V gene, CDR1 is SGHVS and CDR2 is FQNEAQ. The CDR3 runs 16 residues. CDR3 sequence: CASSLVRSSSTDTQYF. CDR3 bases: TGTGCCAGCAGCTTAGTTAGGAGCTCTAGCACAGATACGCAGTATTTT.

This clonotype was seen ten or more times. The chain is built from TRBV9 and TRBJ1-2; no reliable D call. Per germline, CDR1 SGDLS and CDR2 YYNGEE. Trimming cost V 0 bases and J 3 bases, with 6 bases left between them. There are 13 residues in the CDR3. This CDR3 is CASSVAVHYGYTF. For the CDR3, the DNA is TGTGCCAGCAGCGTAGCGGTTCACTATGGCTACACCTTC.

This chain uses TRBV5-5 with TRBJ1-4; TRBD1 is a possible D gene (5 bases). This CDR3 has 13 amino acids. V lost 5 bases, J lost 8 bases, and 13 bases lay in between. CDR1 is SGHKS and CDR2 is YYEKEE in the germline V gene (reference sequence). The CDR3 loop reads CASSYTGYEKLFF. As DNA, the CDR3 is TGTGCCAGCAGTTACACAGGTTACGAAAAACTGTTTTTT.

In its sample, this clonotype was seen many times. The chain links TRBV15 to TRBJ1-4, with TRBD1 matching over 9 bases. Unmatched junction bases numbered 6, after V lost 0 bases and J lost 7 bases. CDR1 is LNHNV, CDR2 YYDKDF, per germline (reference sequence). The CDR3 is 16 amino acids. The CDR3 region is CATSRDYGTGSEKLFF. The CDR3 DNA sequence: TGTGCCACCAGCAGAGATTACGGGACAGGGAGTGAAAAACTGTTTTTT. Full variable domain (remainder filled in from reference TRBV15 and TRBJ1-4): DAMVIQNPRYQVTQFGKPVTLSCSQTLNHNVMYWYQQKSSQAPKLLFHYYDKDFNNEADTPDNFQSRRPNTSFCFLDIRSPGLGDTAMYLCATSRDYGTGSEKLFFGSGTQLSVL.

This clonotype was observed at least ten times. The chain links TRBV6-1 to TRBJ2-1; a possible D gene is TRBD2 (6 bases). Trimming pared 5 bases from V and 0 bases from J, leaving 17 bases between. Looked up from germline, CDR1 is MNHNS and CDR2 is SASEGT. The CDR3 spans 17 residues. CDR3 in DNA: TGTGCCAGCAGTCAACGCGTAAGGACTATCTCCTACAATGAGCAGTTCTTC. Amino acids: CASSQRVRTISYNEQFF.

This clonotype was recorded many times. The chain combines TRBV20-1 with TRBJ2-5; D is ambiguous. Germline loops: CDR1 DFQATT, CDR2 SNEGSKA (reference sequence). This CDR3 comprises 11 residues. Between the trimmed V and J ends, which lost 0 bases and 7 bases, there was a span of 6 bases. The CDR3, as DNA: TGCAGTGCTAGAGATATTCTGACCCAGTACTTC. Its protein is CSARDILTQYF.

This clonotype was found many times. DNA for the CDR3: TGTGCCAGCAGTAACCCGACTAGCGGGGGGATCATCATAGAGACCCAGTACTTC. As protein: CASSNPTSGGIIIETQYF. The V gene is TRBV2, the J gene TRBJ2-5; 13 bases map to TRBD2. The CDR3 totals 18 residues. Trimming at V came to 5 bases and at J to 4 bases, leaving 13 bases not matched to a gene. The germline V gene encodes CDR1 SNHLY and CDR2 FYNNEI.

The rearrangement links TRBV5-1 to TRBJ1-1; D gene uncertain. Trimming took off 1 base at V and 3 bases at J, with 13 bases between the two ends. Germline V lookup: CDR1 SGHRS, CDR2 YFSETQ. The CDR3 runs 15 residues. CDR3 coding DNA: TGCGCCAGCAGCTTGTTGGGTATTGTGGACACTGAAGCTTTCTTT. Amino acids: CASSLLGIVDTEAFF.

This clonotype was counted ten times or more. The genes are TRBV10-3 and TRBJ1-2; tentatively, D is TRBD1 (5 bases). V lost 3 bases and J 7 bases, leaving 18 bases between the germline ends. This CDR3 contains 15 residues. Germline V gene sequence: CDR1 ENHRY, CDR2 SYGVKD. CDR3 nucleotides: TGTGCCATCAGTGACCCGGGCAGGGTAGGAGGTGGCTACACCTTC. It codes for CAISDPGRVGGGYTF.

This clonotype appeared many times. This chain links TRBV4-1 with TRBJ1-1; 8 nucleotides line up with TRBD1. The germline V gene encodes CDR1 MGHRA and CDR2 YSYEKL. The V segment lost 0 bases and the J segment 5 bases; nucleotides outside the gene matches: 5. The CDR3 covers 15 residues. The CDR3 loop is CASSQEGTGRTEAFF. CDR3 nucleotides: TGCGCCAGCAGCCAAGAGGGGACAGGTCGAACTGAAGCTTTCTTT.

A note on this clonotype: This probably arose from a read error, given a far larger clone one base away. This rearrangement joins TRBV2 to TRBJ2-3; TRBD1 agrees at 7 bases. The J call may be faulty, since TRBJ1-1 better matches the DNA end. Germline-derived CDR1 and CDR2 are SNHLY and FYNNEI. The CDR3 extends over 15 amino acids. The CDR3, as DNA: TGTGCCAGCAGTGCCCTAGGACAGGCGAGCACTGAAGCTTTCTTT. Its translation is CASSALGQASTEAFF.

This clonotype was observed many times. The chain joins TRBV7-3 to TRBJ2-4, with D tentatively TRBD2 (5 bases). Trimming removed 2 bases at V and 9 bases at J, with 20 bases between. The CDR3 consists of 16 residues. In germline, CDR1 is SGHTA, CDR2 FQGTGA. CDR3 protein: CASSLGGSVPGGIQYF. In DNA, the CDR3 is TGTGCCAGCAGCTTAGGTGGCAGCGTCCCAGGAGGCATTCAGTACTTC.

This clonotype was counted ten times or more. The chain uses TRBV6-1 and TRBJ1-6, with D perhaps TRBD1 (5 bases). This CDR3 is built from 15 residues. CDR1 is MNHNS and CDR2 is SASEGT in the germline V gene. Trimming cost V 4 bases and J 7 bases, with 14 bases left between them. The CDR3 loop reads CASSGIDSHNSPLHF. The CDR3 DNA reads as TGTGCCAGCAGTGGAATCGACAGTCACAATTCACCCCTCCACTTT.

This clonotype was found once. The chain couples TRBV20-1 to TRBJ2-2; 11 positions agree with TRBD2. The germline V gene has CDR1 DFQATT and CDR2 SNEGSKA (reference sequence). V shed 6 bases, J shed 4 bases, and the junction held 7 bases outside the gene matches. CDR3 size: 15 residues. The DNA for the CDR3 is TGCAGTGCACCTAGTAGCGGGGGGGTCACCGGGGAGCTGTTTTTT. As protein: CSAPSSGGVTGELFF.

Many counts were recorded for this clonotype. The J gene is TRBJ1-1, the V gene TRBV6-5; no clear D gene. V lost 2 bases and J lost 3, with 10 bases in between. There are 14 residues in the CDR3. Per germline, CDR1 MNHEY and CDR2 SVGAGI. The CDR3 sequence is CASSYVVRHTEAFF. CDR3 DNA: TGTGCCAGCAGTTACGTTGTTCGCCACACTGAAGCTTTCTTT.

This clonotype was detected many times. The chain uses TRBV19 and TRBJ1-4, with 9 bases that match TRBD1. J gave up 4 bases and V 6 bases, and 3 bases lay outside the gene matches. This CDR3 region has 14 residues. CDR1 LNHDA and CDR2 SQIVND come from the germline V gene (reference sequence). The CDR3 protein is CASSRDRDNEKLFF. The CDR3 bases are TGTGCCAGTAGCCGGGACAGGGATAATGAAAAACTGTTTTTT.

This clonotype was observed a handful of times. The chain recombines TRBV12-3 or TRBV12-4 with TRBJ2-7; D is unclear. V was pared by 3 bases and J by 9 bases, with 15 bases between. CDR3 length equals 13 residues. CDR3 loop: CASSFSLMGMQYF. In nucleotides, the CDR3 is TGTGCCAGCAGTTTTTCTCTCATGGGAATGCAGTACTTC.

The rearrangement links TRBV5-4 to TRBJ1-2; D ambiguous. CDR3 length: 14 residues. Trimming removed 4 bases at V and 7 bases at J, with 17 bases between. The germline CDR1 and CDR2 sequences are SGHNT and YYREEE (reference sequence). CDR3 nucleotides: TGTGCCAGCAGCCCGTCGGCCCGATCGGGTGGCTACACCTTC. This translates into CASSPSARSGGYTF.

Many counts were recorded for this clonotype. The chain employs TRBV18 and TRBJ2-1; D may be TRBD1 (6 bases). The CDR3 consists of 15 residues. From germline, CDR1 is KGHSH and CDR2 LQKENI. Deletions cut 1 base from V and 6 bases from J, with 13 bases between. The CDR3 region is CASSPRNRARNEQFF. In DNA, the CDR3 is TGTGCCAGCTCACCACGGAACAGGGCGCGCAATGAGCAGTTCTTC.

The table lists this clonotype with many counts. The chain combines TRBV15 with TRBJ1-1; 7 nucleotides line up with TRBD1. The CDR3 runs 16 residues. V lost 3 bases to trimming and J lost 1 base; unmatched junction nucleotides: 8. Germline loops: CDR1 LNHNV, CDR2 YYDKDF (reference sequence). Here the CDR3 DNA reads TGTGCCACCAGCAGGGAGTCCGGGACAGCGAACACTGAAGCTTTCTTT. Residues: CATSRESGTANTEAFF.